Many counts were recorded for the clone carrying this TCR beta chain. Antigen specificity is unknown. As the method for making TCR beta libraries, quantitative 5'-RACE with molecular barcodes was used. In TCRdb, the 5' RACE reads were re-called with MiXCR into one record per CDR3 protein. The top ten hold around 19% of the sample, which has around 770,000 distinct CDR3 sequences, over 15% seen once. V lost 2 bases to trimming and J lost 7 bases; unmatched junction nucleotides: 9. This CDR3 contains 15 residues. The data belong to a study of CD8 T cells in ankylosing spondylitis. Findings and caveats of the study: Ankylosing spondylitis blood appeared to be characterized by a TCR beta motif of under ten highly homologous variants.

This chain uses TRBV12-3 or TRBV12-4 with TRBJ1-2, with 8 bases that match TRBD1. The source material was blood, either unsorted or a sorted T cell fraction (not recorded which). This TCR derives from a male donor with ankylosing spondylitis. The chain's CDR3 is CASSLRYRGEGGYTF. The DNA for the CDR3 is TGTGCCAGCAGTTTACGCTACAGGGGGGAGGGTGGCTACACCTTC.